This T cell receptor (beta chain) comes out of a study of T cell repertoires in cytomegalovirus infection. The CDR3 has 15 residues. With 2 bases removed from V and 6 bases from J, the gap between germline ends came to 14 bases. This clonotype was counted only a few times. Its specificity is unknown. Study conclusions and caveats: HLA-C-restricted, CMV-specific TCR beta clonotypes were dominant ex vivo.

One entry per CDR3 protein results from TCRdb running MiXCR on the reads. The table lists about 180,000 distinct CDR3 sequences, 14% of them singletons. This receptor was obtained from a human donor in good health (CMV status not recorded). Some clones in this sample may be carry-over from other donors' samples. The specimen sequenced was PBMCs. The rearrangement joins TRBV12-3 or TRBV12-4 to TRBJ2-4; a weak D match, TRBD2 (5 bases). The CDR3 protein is CASSLRRAGLNIQYF. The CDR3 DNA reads TGTGCCAGCAGTTTACGGCGGGCTGGGTTAAACATTCAGTACTTC.